Following are 27 T cell receptor beta chains from one sample sequenced in a study of early T cells in non-severe SARS-CoV-2 infection. TCRdb itself ran the 5' RACE reads through MiXCR, one entry per CDR3 protein. This sample has about 83,000 distinct CDR3 sequences; around 13% occur once, and the top ten carry over 1.2%. Specimen: whole blood. The receptors were sampled from an adult who was a healthcare worker with PCR-confirmed SARS-CoV-2 infection or an uninfected control (not recorded which).

This clonotype was seen a few times. The chain joins TRBV20-1 to TRBJ2-5, with 7 nucleotides matching TRBD2. CDR1 is DFQATT, CDR2 SNEGSKA, per germline (reference sequence). CDR3 size: 14 residues. V dropped 2 bases and J dropped 4; count of bases not matched to a gene: 7. The CDR3 here is CSARIPGGGETQYF. The CDR3 DNA is TGCAGTGCTAGAATTCCGGGAGGAGGAGAGACCCAGTACTTC.

The V and J genes are TRBV7-9 and TRBJ1-1; unclear D gene. The V and J ends lost 5 bases and 5 bases respectively, with 21 bases between them. The CDR3 spans 16 residues. CDR1 and CDR2 from the germline V gene are SEHNR and FQNEAQ (reference sequence). The CDR3 coding sequence is TGTGCCAGCAGCCATAGCGCACAGTTCCATACTACTGAAGCTTTCTTT. It codes for CASSHSAQFHTTEAFF. The whole variable domain, filled in from reference TRBV7-9 and TRBJ1-1, reads DTGVSQNPRHKITKRGQNVTFRCDPISEHNRLYWYRQTLGQGPEFLTYFQNEAQLEKSRLLSDRFSAERPKGSFSTLEIQRTEQGDSAMYLCASSHSAQFHTTEAFFGQGTRLTVV.

J is TRBJ1-2 and V is TRBV10-3; D call uncertain. With 5 bases removed from V and 0 bases from J, the gap between germline ends came to 7 bases. Germline values: CDR1 ENHRY, CDR2 SYGVKD. CDR3 length equals 13 residues. The CDR3: CAISKDPNYGYTF. The CDR3, as DNA: TGTGCCATCAGTAAGGACCCTAACTATGGCTACACCTTC.

This clonotype came up a few times. This chain links TRBV12-3 or TRBV12-4 with TRBJ2-7; D call uncertain. The CDR3 is 13 residues long. V was cut by 5 bases and J by 2 bases, with 10 bases left in between. The CDR3: CASSHIVAYEQYF. CDR3 in DNA: TGTGCCAGCAGTCACATTGTCGCCTACGAGCAGTACTTC.

This clonotype has just one count. The chain combines TRBV6-2 or TRBV6-3 with TRBJ1-1, with D perhaps matching TRBD1 (6 bases). Germline values: CDR1 MNHEY, CDR2 SVGEGT. This CDR3 has 14 amino acids. Trimming removed 6 bases from V and 1 base from J, with 12 bases in between. The DNA of the CDR3 is TGTGCCAGCAGGCAACAGGGCTGGAACACTGAAGCTTTCTTT. Encoded protein: CASRQQGWNTEAFF.

The CDR3, as DNA: TGCAGCTTCCAAACTCTCAACTACAATGAGCAGTTCTTC. Protein product: CSFQTLNYNEQFF. This chain links TRBV29-1 with TRBJ2-1; D is undetermined. The CDR3 spans 13 residues. The ends were cut back, 8 bases at V and 3 bases at J, with 14 bases in the middle. Germline CDR1 is SQVTM and CDR2 is ANQGSEA.

This clonotype was seen repeatedly, ten times or more. This chain uses TRBV4-1 with TRBJ2-7; a possible D gene is TRBD2 (6 bases). Trimming left V 4 bases short and J 7 bases short, with 17 bases between. Per the germline V gene, CDR1 is MGHRA and CDR2 is YSYEKL. CDR3 length: 14 amino acids. CDR3 nucleotide sequence: TGCGCCAGCAGCCCCCTGGGACGGGGGTATGAGCAGTACTTC. It specifies CASSPLGRGYEQYF.

The chain couples TRBV7-9 to TRBJ2-1; possibly TRBD2 for D (6 bases). Germline lookup yields CDR1 SEHNR and CDR2 FQNEAQ (reference sequence). The CDR3 is 17 residues long. Between the trimmed V and J ends, which lost 0 bases and 1 base, there was a span of 13 bases. CDR3 nucleotide sequence: TGTGCCAGCAGCTTAGCGCTAACGGGAGTATCCTACAATGAGCAGTTCTTC. Encoded protein: CASSLALTGVSYNEQFF.

This clonotype has at least ten counts. The chain employs TRBV6-4 and TRBJ2-3; 9 nucleotides line up with TRBD2. V dropped 6 bases and J dropped 5; count of bases not matched to a gene: 9. The CDR3 consists of 15 residues. Germline V gene sequence: CDR1 MRHNA, CDR2 SNTAGT. The chain's CDR3 is CASSPSSGVVDTQYF. The CDR3, as DNA: TGTGCCAGCAGCCCTTCTAGCGGGGTGGTAGATACGCAGTATTTT.

In its sample, this clonotype was seen many times. The chain employs TRBV6-4 and TRBJ2-3; 9 nucleotides align to TRBD2. The germline V gene encodes CDR1 MRHNA and CDR2 SNTAGT. Unmatched junction bases numbered 4, after V lost 6 bases and J lost 3 bases. This CDR3 is built from 14 residues. The CDR3 bases are TGTGCCAGCAGCTCTAGCGGGGAGACAGATACGCAGTATTTT. Its translation is CASSSSGETDTQYF.

This clonotype was counted at least ten times. This sequence joins TRBV7-9 and TRBJ2-6; unclear D gene. V gave up 8 bases and J gave up 0 bases, with 5 bases separating them. Germline CDR1 is SEHNR and CDR2 is FQNEAQ (reference sequence). The CDR3 runs 13 residues. In DNA, the CDR3 is TGTGCCAGCTCCTCCTCTGGGGCCAACGTCCTGACTTTC. It encodes CASSSSGANVLTF.

This clonotype was seen only a few times. The chain carries TRBV11-2 and TRBJ1-2; D perhaps matches TRBD1 (6 bases). The CDR3 is 12 amino acids. Trimming took 0 bases from V and 7 from J, leaving 6 bases between them. Germline lookup yields CDR1 SGHAT and CDR2 FQNNGV. CDR3 bases: TGTGCCAGCAGCTTAGAGGGGGCTGGCTACACCTTC. This encodes CASSLEGAGYTF.

This clonotype was counted many times. This chain links TRBV11-2 with TRBJ2-7; D call uncertain. The V gene lost 4 bases and the J gene lost 4 bases, with 14 bases spanning the gap. Germline lookup yields CDR1 SGHAT and CDR2 FQNNGV. The CDR3 length is 14 residues. For the CDR3, the DNA is TGTGCCAGCAGCTCGCCGCTAACAGCTTACGAGCAGTACTTC. Amino acid sequence: CASSSPLTAYEQYF.

This clonotype was counted at least ten times. J is TRBJ2-3 and V is TRBV20-1; D gene ambiguous. The CDR3 consists of 14 residues. Germline CDR1 reads DFQATT; CDR2 reads SNEGSKA (reference sequence). V lost 3 bases and J 0 bases, leaving 10 bases between the germline ends. The CDR3 protein is CSASPSVSTDTQYF. In nucleotides, the CDR3 is TGCAGTGCTAGCCCGTCAGTTAGCACAGATACGCAGTATTTT.

This clonotype has ten or more counts. The chain links TRBV4-3 to TRBJ2-7; 9 bases map to TRBD2. The junction had 7 bases not matched to a gene; V was cut back by 4 bases and J by 3 bases. CDR3 length equals 15 residues. Germline CDR1 and CDR2: LGHNA and YSLEER. CDR3 nucleotides: TGCGCCAGCAGCCGATCAGCGGGGGGTAACTACGAGCAGTACTTC. Translated: CASSRSAGGNYEQYF.

This clonotype was observed at least ten times. This rearrangement joins TRBV10-3 to TRBJ2-3; tentative D call: TRBD2 (6 bases). CDR1 ENHRY and CDR2 SYGVKD come from the germline V gene. The CDR3 is 15 amino acids. Trimming stripped 2 bases from V and 0 bases from J, with 9 bases between. CDR3 sequence reads: CAISEGGVSTDTQYF. Written as DNA, the CDR3 is TGTGCCATCAGTGAGGGCGGGGTTAGCACAGATACGCAGTATTTT.

This clonotype was detected only a few times. The J gene is TRBJ1-1, the V gene TRBV5-6; 8 nucleotides align to TRBD1. This CDR3 comprises 15 residues. V lost 1 base to trimming and J lost 8 bases; unmatched junction nucleotides: 10. The germline CDR1 and CDR2 sequences are SGHDT and YYEEEE. CDR3 DNA: TGTGCCAGCAGCTTGACGGACAGGGAGTTTGCCGAAGCTTTCTTT. Residues: CASSLTDREFAEAFF.

This clonotype appeared a few times. This chain joins TRBV11-2 and TRBJ2-1; D not resolved. Germline CDR1 and CDR2: SGHAT and FQNNGV. The length of the CDR3 is 16 residues. The germline V and J ends were trimmed by 2 bases and 4 bases, with 15 bases remaining between them. The CDR3 DNA follows: TGTGCCAGCAGCTTAATTAGGAGTATGGAATACAATGAGCAGTTCTTC. Protein: CASSLIRSMEYNEQFF.

This chain uses TRBV28 with TRBJ1-1, with D perhaps matching TRBD1 (6 bases). V lost 6 bases and J lost 11, with 16 bases in between. The CDR3 is 12 amino acids. Germline V gene data show CDR1 as MDHEN and CDR2 as SYDVKM. CDR3 amino acids: CASSSQGRRAFF. The CDR3 region has the DNA TGTGCCAGCAGCTCCCAGGGGCGAAGGGCTTTCTTT.

The V gene is TRBV7-3, the J gene TRBJ1-1; D possibly corresponds to TRBD1 (5 bases). The CDR3 runs to 15 residues. Per the germline V gene, CDR1 is SGHTA and CDR2 is FQGTGA. The V and J ends lost 5 bases and 0 bases respectively, with 13 bases between them. The CDR3: CASSPSLGVNTEAFF. DNA of the CDR3: TGTGCCAGCAGCCCGTCATTAGGGGTGAACACTGAAGCTTTCTTT.

Within the sample, this clonotype is medium-sized. This chain links TRBV13 with TRBJ2-1; 9 bases map to TRBD1. Germline CDR1 is PRHDT and CDR2 is FYEKMQ (reference sequence). The length of the CDR3 is 14 residues. Germline trimming cut 5 bases from V and 4 bases from J; bases unmatched to any gene: 3. This CDR3 reads CASSQGQGYNEQFF. The CDR3 nucleotides read TGTGCCAGCAGCCAGGGACAGGGATACAATGAGCAGTTCTTC.

Regarding this clonotype: Since a much larger clone is just one base distant, this may be a read error. The rearrangement links TRBV12-3 or TRBV12-4 to TRBJ1-2; tentative D call: TRBD1 (6 bases). The CDR3 length is 14 residues. V lost 10 bases, J lost 8 bases, and 23 bases lay in between. As DNA, the CDR3 is TGTGCCAACAATCTGCGGGGGCCCGCTGGAGGCTACACCTTC. Residues: CANNLRGPAGGYTF.

This clonotype turned up a few times. V usage is TRBV4-3 and J usage is TRBJ2-7; TRBD2 matches 7 bases. From germline, CDR1 is LGHNA and CDR2 YSLEER. V dropped 1 base and J dropped 4; count of bases not matched to a gene: 4. The CDR3 length is 14 residues. The CDR3 region has the DNA TGCGCCAGCAGCCAAGGAGCGGGGTCTTACGAGCAGTACTTC. Protein product: CASSQGAGSYEQYF.

J is TRBJ2-7 and V is TRBV4-2, with D tentatively TRBD2 (6 bases). The ends were cut back, 1 base at V and 2 bases at J, with 15 bases in the middle. Per germline, CDR1 LGHNA and CDR2 YNFKEQ. The CDR3 is made up of 16 amino acids. CDR3 in DNA: TGTGCCAGCAGCCAAGGGGAAGGAGCGGGCCCCTACGAGCAGTACTTC. Amino acid sequence: CASSQGEGAGPYEQYF.

The chain links TRBV5-1 to TRBJ2-7, with no clear D. The CDR3 has 13 residues. V was clipped by 2 bases and J by 5 bases, with 11 bases between them. In germline, CDR1 is SGHRS, CDR2 YFSETQ. CDR3 region: CASSFKDRHEQYF. CDR3 nucleotides: TGCGCCAGCAGCTTCAAGGACCGCCACGAGCAGTACTTC.

There are a few counts of this clonotype. The chain employs TRBV7-8 and TRBJ2-2; tentatively, D is TRBD1 or TRBD2 (6 bases each). The germline CDR1 and CDR2 sequences are SGHVS and FQNEAQ. The CDR3 has 16 residues. V was clipped by 1 base and J by 4 bases, with 13 bases between them. CDR3 protein: CASSLGWGARTGELFF. The CDR3 bases are TGTGCCAGCAGCTTAGGATGGGGGGCCCGCACCGGGGAGCTGTTTTTT.

This clonotype was counted a few times. This chain joins TRBV29-1 and TRBJ1-6; D might be TRBD1 (5 bases). The germline V gene has CDR1 SQVTM and CDR2 ANQGSEA. The ends were cut back, 4 bases at V and 5 bases at J, with 9 bases in the middle. The CDR3 has 13 residues. CDR3 amino acids: CSVADSHNSPLHF. The CDR3 nucleotides are TGCAGCGTTGCTGACAGCCATAATTCACCCCTCCACTTT.